Listed below are T cell receptor beta chains from one sample, sequenced in a study of identical twins. TCRdb called the 5' RACE reads again in MiXCR, with one record for every CDR3 protein. The table includes around 530,000 distinct CDR3 sequences, roughly 15% detected once. This same sample was also taken into another study, of yellow fever vaccine responses in identical twins.

The material sequenced was CD4+ T cells sorted from blood. The receptors were sampled from a woman aged 18-30 years in good health. The CDR3 runs from the conserved cysteine through the conserved F or W. D genes are given only for firm matches. Size is stated for part of the rows, as once, few or many counts, or as a class when the clone is expanded.

>.|many|15|TRBJ2-3|TRBV5-1
CASSLGNRDTDTQYF
TGCGCCAGCAGCTTAGGTAACCGGGACACAGATACGCAGTATTTT
>.|.|14|TRBJ2-1|TRBV10-2
CASSEPRVYNEQFF
TGCGCCAGCAGTGAGCCGAGGGTCTACAATGAGCAGTTCTTC
>TRBD1|.|14|TRBJ2-7|TRBV10-3
CAISEAGTAYEQYF
TGTGCCATCAGTGAGGCCGGGACAGCCTACGAGCAGTACTTC
>TRBD2|.|17|TRBJ2-1|TRBV15
CATSTGTSGFPYNEQFF
TGTGCCACCAGCACAGGGACTAGCGGGTTTCCCTACAATGAGCAGTTCTTC
>.|.|17|TRBJ2-3|TRBV21-1
CASSLEGGALITDTQYF
TGTGCCAGCAGCTTAGAAGGCGGCGCATTAATCACAGATACGCAGTATTTT
>.|few|13|TRBJ2-6|TRBV9
CASSVIGANVLTF
TGTGCCAGCAGCGTTATTGGGGCCAACGTCCTGACTTTC
>.|.|15|TRBJ2-5|TRBV27
CASSLSGRIQETQYF
TGTGCCAGCAGTTTATCCGGACGTATTCAAGAGACCCAGTACTTC
>.|few|15|TRBJ2-4|TRBV19
CASSIWYEGSNIQYF
TGTGCCAGTAGTATTTGGTACGAAGGGTCAAACATTCAGTACTTC
>TRBD1|few|15|TRBJ1-6|TRBV6-5
CASSYRTGVNSPLHF
TGTGCCAGCAGTTACCGGACAGGAGTTAATTCACCCCTCCACTTT
>TRBD1|few|13|TRBJ1-1|TRBV3-1
CASSQVKTGIAFF
TGTGCCAGCAGCCAAGTCAAGACAGGGATAGCTTTCTTT
>TRBD2|.|12|TRBJ2-3|TRBV29-1
CSVSGMEDTQYF
TGCAGCGTCAGCGGGATGGAAGATACGCAGTATTTT
>.|few|13|TRBJ1-1|TRBV11-2
CASSLVGHTEAFF
TGTGCCAGCAGCTTGGTGGGGCACACTGAAGCTTTCTTT
>.|few|15|TRBJ1-6|TRBV6-1
CASSELDSHNSPLHF
TGTGCCAGCAGTGAACTCGACAGCCATAATTCACCCCTCCACTTT
>TRBD2|few|16|TRBJ2-1|TRBV12-3/TRBV12-4
CASIKAGTVTYNEQFF
TGTGCCAGCATAAAAGCGGGGACTGTAACCTACAATGAGCAGTTCTTC
>.|.|15|TRBJ2-3|TRBV3-1
CASSQVSLATDTQYF
TGTGCCAGCAGCCAAGTATCGCTAGCGACGGATACGCAGTATTTT
>TRBD1|.|13|TRBJ1-5|TRBV20-1
CSANPGGNQPQHF
TGCAGTGCTAATCCAGGGGGGAATCAGCCCCAGCATTTT
>.|.|12|TRBJ2-2|TRBV12-3/TRBV12-4
CASTTGERELFF
TGTGCCAGCACCACCGGGGAACGGGAGCTGTTTTTT
>TRBD2|once|14|TRBJ2-1|TRBV9
CASSLRLALNEQFF
TGTGCCAGCAGCTTACGACTAGCGCTCAATGAGCAGTTCTTC
>TRBD1|few|18|TRBJ1-5|TRBV28
CASSRQGLGFGGNQPQHF
TGTGCCAGCAGCCGACAGGGGTTGGGGTTTGGAGGCAATCAGCCCCAGCATTTT
>TRBD1|.|15|TRBJ2-2|TRBV20-1
CSARVRGPSTGELFF
TGCAGTGCTAGAGTTAGGGGGCCCAGCACCGGGGAGCTGTTTTTT
>.|.|15|TRBJ1-1|TRBV9
CASSVVWGMNTEAFF
TGTGCCAGCAGCGTAGTCTGGGGAATGAACACTGAAGCTTTCTTT
>.|.|15|TRBJ2-5|TRBV20-1
CSARRLSTQEETQYF
TGCAGTGCTAGGAGACTCTCCACGCAGGAAGAGACCCAGTACTTC
>TRBD1|few|14|TRBJ2-7|TRBV24-1
CATSDSDRVDEQYF
TGTGCCACCAGTGATTCGGACAGGGTGGACGAGCAGTACTTC
>TRBD2|few|15|TRBJ2-1|TRBV4-2
CASSQTSGNSNEQFF
TGTGCCAGCAGCCAGACTAGCGGGAATTCGAATGAGCAGTTCTTC
>.|.|14|TRBJ2-7|TRBV2
CASRRLASGYEQYF
TGTGCCAGCAGACGGCTAGCGTCCGGCTACGAGCAGTACTTC
>TRBD1|.|16|TRBJ1-1|TRBV7-2
CASAKGQGARNTEAFF
TGTGCCAGCGCAAAGGGACAGGGGGCGAGGAACACTGAAGCTTTCTTT
>.|.|15|TRBJ2-2|TRBV3-1
CASSQDSLAAGTPFF
TGTGCCAGCAGCCAAGATTCGCTCGCGGCGGGGACCCCCTTTTTT
>.|many|13|TRBJ2-1|TRBV29-1
CSAARDGYNEQFF
TGCAGCGCCGCCAGGGACGGGTACAATGAGCAGTTCTTC
>.|few|13|TRBJ1-5|TRBV10-1
CASSVGLNQPQHF
TGCGCCAGCAGTGTTGGGTTAAATCAGCCCCAGCATTTT
>TRBD1|many|16|TRBJ2-5|TRBV27
CASSLTGQGWKETQYF
TGTGCCAGCAGTCTAACGGGACAGGGATGGAAAGAGACCCAGTACTTC
>.|few|16|TRBJ2-1|TRBV5-1
CASSFPRGGSYNEQFF
TGCGCCAGCAGCTTCCCTAGGGGGGGGTCCTACAATGAGCAGTTCTTC
>.|.|14|TRBJ2-7|TRBV5-1
CASSLDRETGEQYF
TGCGCCAGCAGCTTGGACCGGGAAACGGGGGAGCAGTACTTC
>TRBD1|.|15|TRBJ2-5|TRBV18
CASSPGQGAEETQYF
TGTGCCAGCTCACCGGGACAGGGGGCGGAGGAGACCCAGTACTTC
>.|.|16|TRBJ2-3|TRBV5-5
CASSLWLAQGTDTQYF
TGTGCCAGCAGCTTGTGGCTAGCGCAAGGCACAGATACGCAGTATTTT
>TRBD1|few|15|TRBJ1-1|TRBV7-9
CASSLNLQGASEAFF
TGTGCCAGCAGCTTAAACCTGCAGGGGGCAAGTGAAGCTTTCTTT
>.|.|15|TRBJ2-7|TRBV19
CASSIAGVRSYEQYF
TGTGCCAGTAGTATAGCGGGGGTCCGCTCCTACGAGCAGTACTTC
>.|few|14|TRBJ1-1|TRBV28
CASAVGGKWTEAFF
TGTGCCAGCGCCGTTGGGGGCAAGTGGACTGAAGCTTTCTTT
>TRBD1|.|14|TRBJ1-4|TRBV18
CASSRDRANEKLFF
TGTGCCAGCTCACGGGACAGGGCTAATGAAAAACTGTTTTTT
>.|.|13|TRBJ2-1|TRBV5-1
CASSGSSRVGQFF
TGCGCCAGCAGCGGGTCCTCTCGGGTGGGGCAGTTCTTC
>TRBD1|.|14|TRBJ1-6|TRBV5-1
CASSLRDRNSPLHF
TGCGCCAGCAGCTTGAGGGACAGAAATTCACCCCTCCACTTT
>TRBD2|.|16|TRBJ2-1|TRBV9
CASSEMPSGLNNEQFF
TGTGCCAGCAGCGAGATGCCTAGCGGACTAAACAATGAGCAGTTCTTC
>TRBD2|.|17|TRBJ2-3|TRBV7-3
CASSLTSSGWSTDTQYF
TGTGCCAGCAGCTTAACGTCTAGCGGGTGGAGCACAGATACGCAGTATTTT
>TRBD1|.|15|TRBJ2-2|TRBV29-1
CSVERQGVNTGELFF
TGCAGCGTTGAAAGGCAGGGGGTAAACACCGGGGAGCTGTTTTTT
>.|many|14|TRBJ2-1|TRBV11-2
CASSLNSITDEQFF
TGTGCCAGCAGCTTAAACAGCATAACCGATGAGCAGTTCTTC
>TRBD1|few|15|TRBJ1-5|TRBV10-2
CASRTGAGSNQPQHF
TGCGCCAGCAGGACAGGGGCAGGTAGCAATCAGCCCCAGCATTTT
>.|.|12|TRBJ2-7|TRBV12-3/TRBV12-4
CASPPPLYEQYF
TGTGCCAGCCCCCCGCCACTTTACGAGCAGTACTTC
>TRBD1|few|13|TRBJ2-1|TRBV20-1
CSADRDRHNEQFF
TGCAGTGCAGACCGGGACAGGCACAATGAGCAGTTCTTC
>.|many|11|TRBJ2-7|TRBV12-3/TRBV12-4
CASSLRREQYF
TGTGCCAGCAGTTTAAGGAGGGAGCAGTACTTC
>TRBD2|.|15|TRBJ2-1|TRBV12-3/TRBV12-4
CASSLSLGLANEQFF
TGTGCCAGCAGTTTATCACTCGGACTAGCGAATGAGCAGTTCTTC